This T cell receptor (beta chain) was documented in a study of T cells in Graves' hyperthyroidism and ophthalmopathy. Turning to the study itself: Before any treatment, at initial diagnosis, peripheral blood was collected.

Remarks on this clonotype: Its antigen is not identified.

Ophthalmopathy in the patients scored at least 3 on Clinical Activity Score and at least 4 on NOSPECS grade, lasting under 3 months. Study findings and constraints: The model identified upcoming ophthalmopathy a median roughly 6 months ahead of onset. Most clonotypes expanded in thyroid above 0.001 were likewise present in blood.

Amplification of TCR beta CDR3 regions was performed using RNA transcripts as template. The study used the HTBI primer set for a first-round RT-PCR of the TCR CDR3. TCRdb processed the multiplex PCR reads anew with MiXCR; each CDR3 protein has one entry. The table has 620,000 or so distinct CDR3 sequences, about 14% seen once; the top ten hold about 12%. The CDR3 is 18 residues long. V shed 1 base, J shed 3 bases, and the junction held 13 bases outside the gene matches. Germline lookup yields CDR1 LGHNA and CDR2 YNFKEQ. Input material: blood. This chain uses TRBV4-2 with TRBJ2-7; 9 nucleotides match TRBD2. The source of this sequence is a woman in her 50s with Graves' ophthalmopathy. The CDR3 region is CASSQVSAGGFTDYEQYF. DNA for the CDR3: TGTGCCAGCAGCCAAGTGTCAGCGGGAGGCTTTACCGACTACGAGCAGTACTTC.